This T cell receptor beta chain was identified in a study of blood T cell repertoires in COVID-19. The length of the CDR3 is 17 residues. With 0 bases clipped from V and 4 bases from J, the junction kept 12 bases outside the gene matches. Germline CDR1 reads SGHNT; CDR2 reads YYREEE (reference sequence). The assay was immunoSEQ multiplex PCR, and TCRdb's table has in-frame clones only and misses some. This repertoire shows 250,000 to 300,000 clones, 86% found once; its top ten account for around 3%. The gene calls are TRBV5-4 and TRBJ1-1, with 7 bases aligning to TRBD1. Source material: peripheral blood. This receptor was identified in a young woman with active or convalescent COVID-19. CDR3: CASSLGGVWTGGTEAFF. DNA of the CDR3: TGTGCCAGCAGCTTGGGTGGGGTTTGGACAGGAGGCACTGAAGCTTTCTTT. The whole variable domain, filled in from reference TRBV5-4 and TRBJ1-1, reads ETGVTQSPTHLIKTRGQQVTLRCSSQSGHNTVSWYQQALGQGPQFIFQYYREEENGRGNFPPRFSGLQFPNYSSELNVNALELDDSALYLCASSLGGVWTGGTEAFFGQGTRLTVV.